This T cell receptor (beta chain) appears in the sequencing data of a study of OX40 agonist ivuxolimab in advanced cancers. About the study: Intravenous ivuxolimab at 0.01 to 10 mg/kg was given to patients every 2 weeks. Partial responses were observed in three patients, of whom one had hepatocellular carcinoma and two had cutaneous melanoma.

The method was immunoSEQ multiplex PCR; TCRdb's version includes in-frame clones alone and lacks a portion of them. The data hold more than 65,000 clones, with about 91% observed a single time. The CDR3 covers 14 residues. The V segment lost 3 bases and the J segment 3 bases; nucleotides outside the gene matches: 5. The germline gives CDR1 SGHRS, CDR2 YFSETQ. The input for sequencing was CD4+ or CD8+ T cells sorted from blood, taken in a trial of the OX40 agonist ivuxolimab. This receptor was obtained from an adult with an advanced solid tumor such as melanoma, head and neck, liver or kidney cancer. The chain carries TRBV5-1 and TRBJ2-7, with 8 bases fitting TRBD1. CDR3 amino acids: CASSSTGGNYEQYF. CDR3 coding DNA: TGCGCCAGCAGCTCTACAGGGGGGAACTACGAGCAGTACTTC.